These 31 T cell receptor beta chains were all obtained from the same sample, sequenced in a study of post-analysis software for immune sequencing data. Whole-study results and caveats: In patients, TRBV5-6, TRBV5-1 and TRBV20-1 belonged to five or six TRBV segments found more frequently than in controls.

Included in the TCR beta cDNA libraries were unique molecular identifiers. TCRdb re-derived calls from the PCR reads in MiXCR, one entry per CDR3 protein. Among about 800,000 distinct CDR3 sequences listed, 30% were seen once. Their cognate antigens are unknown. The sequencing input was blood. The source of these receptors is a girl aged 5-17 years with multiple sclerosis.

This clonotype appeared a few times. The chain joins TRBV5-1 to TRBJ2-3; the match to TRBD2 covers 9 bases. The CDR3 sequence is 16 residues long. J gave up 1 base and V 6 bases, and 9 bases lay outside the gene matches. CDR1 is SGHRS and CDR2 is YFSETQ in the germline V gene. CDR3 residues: CASTFSTSGGTDTQYF. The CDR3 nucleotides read TGCGCCAGCACCTTTTCGACTAGCGGAGGCACAGATACGCAGTATTTT.

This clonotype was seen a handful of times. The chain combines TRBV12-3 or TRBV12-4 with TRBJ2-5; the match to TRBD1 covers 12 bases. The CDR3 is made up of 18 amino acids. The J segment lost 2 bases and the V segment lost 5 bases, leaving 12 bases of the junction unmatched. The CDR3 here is CASSPLPGQGAGQETQYF. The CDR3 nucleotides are TGTGCCAGCAGTCCACTACCGGGACAGGGGGCAGGGCAAGAGACCCAGTACTTC.

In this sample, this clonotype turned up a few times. In DNA, the CDR3 is TGTGCCAGCAGTAACGGCGGGGTCGGGGAGACCCAGTACTTC. The encoded protein is CASSNGGVGETQYF. The rearrangement uses TRBV27 and TRBJ2-5; D is possibly TRBD2 (6 bases). CDR3 length equals 14 residues. Trimming stripped 5 bases from V and 5 bases from J, with 15 bases between. Germline V gene data show CDR1 as MNHEY and CDR2 as SMNVEV (reference sequence).

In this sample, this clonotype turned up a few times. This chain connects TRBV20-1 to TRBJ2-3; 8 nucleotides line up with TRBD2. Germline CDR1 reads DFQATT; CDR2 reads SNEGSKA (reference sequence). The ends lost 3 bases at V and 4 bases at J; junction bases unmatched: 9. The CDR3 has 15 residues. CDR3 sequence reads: CSASDPAGAPDTQYF. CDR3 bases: TGCAGTGCTAGTGATCCAGCGGGAGCCCCAGATACGCAGTATTTT.

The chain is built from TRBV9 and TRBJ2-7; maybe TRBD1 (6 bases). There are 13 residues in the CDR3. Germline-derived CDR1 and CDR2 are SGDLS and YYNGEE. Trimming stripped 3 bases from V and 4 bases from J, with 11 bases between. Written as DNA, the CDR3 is TGTGCCAGCAGCGGGGGGCCTATTTACGAGCAGTACTTC. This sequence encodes CASSGGPIYEQYF.

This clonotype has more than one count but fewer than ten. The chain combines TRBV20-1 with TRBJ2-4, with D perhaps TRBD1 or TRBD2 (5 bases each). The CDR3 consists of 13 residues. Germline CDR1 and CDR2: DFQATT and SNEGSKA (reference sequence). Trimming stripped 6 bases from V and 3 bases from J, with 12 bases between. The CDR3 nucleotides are TGCAGTGCGACATGGGACGGCAAAAACATTCAGTACTTC. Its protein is CSATWDGKNIQYF.

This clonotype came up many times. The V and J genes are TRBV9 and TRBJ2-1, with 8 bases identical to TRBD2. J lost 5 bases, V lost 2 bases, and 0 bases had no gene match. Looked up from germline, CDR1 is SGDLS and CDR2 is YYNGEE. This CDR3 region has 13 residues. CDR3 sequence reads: CASSVGGDNEQFF. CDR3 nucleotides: TGTGCCAGCAGCGTCGGGGGGGACAATGAGCAGTTCTTC.

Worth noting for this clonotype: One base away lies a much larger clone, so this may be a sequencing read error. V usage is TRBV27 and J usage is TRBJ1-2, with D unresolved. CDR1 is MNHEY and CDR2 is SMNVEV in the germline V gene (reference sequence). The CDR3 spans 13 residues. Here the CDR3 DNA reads TGTGCCAGCAGTTTATCTCGGGCCTATGGCTGCACCTTC. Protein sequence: CASSLSRAYGCTF.

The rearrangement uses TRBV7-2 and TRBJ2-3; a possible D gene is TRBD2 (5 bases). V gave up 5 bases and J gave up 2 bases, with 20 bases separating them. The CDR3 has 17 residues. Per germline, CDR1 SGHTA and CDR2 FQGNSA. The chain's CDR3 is CASSLGRGRAITDTQYF. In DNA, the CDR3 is TGTGCCAGCAGCCTCGGCCGGGGAAGGGCAATCACAGATACGCAGTATTTT.

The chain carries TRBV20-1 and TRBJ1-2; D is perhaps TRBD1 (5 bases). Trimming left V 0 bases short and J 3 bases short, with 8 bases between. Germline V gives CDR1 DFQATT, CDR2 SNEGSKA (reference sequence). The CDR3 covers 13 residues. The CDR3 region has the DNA TGCAGTGCTAGAGAATGGGGGGACTATGGCTACACCTTC. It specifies CSAREWGDYGYTF.

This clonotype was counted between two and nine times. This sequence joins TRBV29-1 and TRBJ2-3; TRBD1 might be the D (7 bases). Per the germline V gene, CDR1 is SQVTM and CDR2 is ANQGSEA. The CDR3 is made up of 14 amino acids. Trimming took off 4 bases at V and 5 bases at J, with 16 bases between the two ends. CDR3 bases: TGCAGCGTTGTCCCAGGGGGGCAGGAAGATACGCAGTATTTT. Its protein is CSVVPGGQEDTQYF.

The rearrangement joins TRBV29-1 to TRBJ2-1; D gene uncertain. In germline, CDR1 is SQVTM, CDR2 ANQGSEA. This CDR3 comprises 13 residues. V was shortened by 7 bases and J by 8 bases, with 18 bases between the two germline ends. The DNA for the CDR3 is TGCAGCGCTGCGGACGGCCCCGTGGATGAGCAGTTCTTC. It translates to CSAADGPVDEQFF.

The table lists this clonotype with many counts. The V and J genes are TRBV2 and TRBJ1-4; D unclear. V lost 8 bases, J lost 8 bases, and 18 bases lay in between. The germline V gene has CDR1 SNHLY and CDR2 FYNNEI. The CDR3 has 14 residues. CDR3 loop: CASRRTSGGEKLFF. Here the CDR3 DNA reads TGTGCCAGCCGGAGGACTTCAGGCGGGGAAAAACTGTTTTTT.

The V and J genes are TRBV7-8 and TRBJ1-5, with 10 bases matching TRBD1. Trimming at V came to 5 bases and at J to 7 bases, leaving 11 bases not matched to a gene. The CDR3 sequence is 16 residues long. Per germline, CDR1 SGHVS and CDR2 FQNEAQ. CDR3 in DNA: TGTGCCAGCAGCCCGAGGGGACAGGGGATATTCCAGCCCCAGCATTTT. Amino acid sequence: CASSPRGQGIFQPQHF.

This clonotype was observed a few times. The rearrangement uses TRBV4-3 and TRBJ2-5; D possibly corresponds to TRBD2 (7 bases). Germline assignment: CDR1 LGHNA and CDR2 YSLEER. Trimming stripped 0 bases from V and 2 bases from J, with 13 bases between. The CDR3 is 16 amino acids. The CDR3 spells CASSQDPSGTQETQYF. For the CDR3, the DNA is TGCGCCAGCAGCCAAGATCCCAGCGGGACACAAGAGACCCAGTACTTC.

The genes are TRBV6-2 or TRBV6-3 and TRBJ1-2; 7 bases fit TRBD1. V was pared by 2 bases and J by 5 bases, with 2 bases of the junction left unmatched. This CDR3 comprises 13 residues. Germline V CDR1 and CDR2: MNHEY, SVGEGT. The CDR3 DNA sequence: TGTGCCAGCAGTTACCAGGGGGAGTATGGCTACACCTTC. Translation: CASSYQGEYGYTF.

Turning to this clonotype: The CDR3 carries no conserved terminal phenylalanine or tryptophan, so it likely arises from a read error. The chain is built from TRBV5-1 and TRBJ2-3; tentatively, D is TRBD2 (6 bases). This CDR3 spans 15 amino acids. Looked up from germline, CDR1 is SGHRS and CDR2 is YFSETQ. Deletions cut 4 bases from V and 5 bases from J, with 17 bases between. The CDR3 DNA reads TGCGCCAGCAGCCTAAGGAGGGGCGTTAAAGATACGCAGTATTTG. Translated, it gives CASSLRRGVKDTQYL.

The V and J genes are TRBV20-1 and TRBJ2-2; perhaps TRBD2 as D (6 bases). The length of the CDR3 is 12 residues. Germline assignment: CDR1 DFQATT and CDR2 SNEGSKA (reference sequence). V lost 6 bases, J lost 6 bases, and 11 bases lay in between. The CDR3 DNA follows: TGCAGTGCCAGGATAGCGGCCGGGGAGCTGTTTTTT. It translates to CSARIAAGELFF.

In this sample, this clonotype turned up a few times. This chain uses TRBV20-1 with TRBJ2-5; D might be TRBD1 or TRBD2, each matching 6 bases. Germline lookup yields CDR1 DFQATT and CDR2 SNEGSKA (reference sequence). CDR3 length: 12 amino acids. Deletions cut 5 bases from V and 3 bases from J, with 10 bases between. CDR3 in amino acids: CSAGGGKETQYF. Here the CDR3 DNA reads TGCAGTGCTGGAGGGGGGAAAGAGACCCAGTACTTC.

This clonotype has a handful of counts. The chain's CDR3 is CASSLDGGVGELFF. CDR3 in DNA: TGCGCCAGCAGCTTGGATGGGGGAGTCGGGGAGCTGTTTTTT. This chain joins TRBV5-1 and TRBJ2-2, with D perhaps TRBD1 or TRBD2 (5 bases each). The CDR3 is made up of 14 amino acids. Trimming stripped 0 bases from V and 7 bases from J, with 10 bases between. CDR1 and CDR2 from the germline V gene are SGHRS and YFSETQ. Together with reference TRBV5-1 and TRBJ2-2, the CDR3 gives the full variable domain: KAGVTQTPRYLIKTRGQQVTLSCSPISGHRSVSWYQQTPGQGLQFLFEYFSETQRNKGNFPGRFSGRQFSNSRSEMNVSTLELGDSALYLCASSLDGGVGELFFGEGSRLTVL.

DNA of the CDR3: TGCGCCAGCAGCTTGGGGGGGAGTTCGGAAGCTTTCTTT. Its protein is CASSLGGSSEAFF. The chain couples TRBV5-1 to TRBJ1-1, with D perhaps TRBD1 (5 bases). V lost 0 bases and J lost 8, with 11 bases in between. The CDR3 totals 13 residues. The V gene's germline CDR1 is SGHRS and CDR2 YFSETQ.

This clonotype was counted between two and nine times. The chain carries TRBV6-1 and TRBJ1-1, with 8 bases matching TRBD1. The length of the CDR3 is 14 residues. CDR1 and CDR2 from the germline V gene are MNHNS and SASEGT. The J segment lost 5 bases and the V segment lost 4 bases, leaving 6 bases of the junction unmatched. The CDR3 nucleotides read TGTGCCAGCAGTGGAGGACAGGGTCTAACTGAAGCTTTCTTT. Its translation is CASSGGQGLTEAFF.

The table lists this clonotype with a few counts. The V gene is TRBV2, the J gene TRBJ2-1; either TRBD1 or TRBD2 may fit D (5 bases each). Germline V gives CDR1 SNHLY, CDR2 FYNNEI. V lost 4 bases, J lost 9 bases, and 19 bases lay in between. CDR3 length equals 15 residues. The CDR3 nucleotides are TGTGCCAGCAGTGTAGTGAGGGGCATGGTTAGTGAGCAGTTCTTC. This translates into CASSVVRGMVSEQFF.

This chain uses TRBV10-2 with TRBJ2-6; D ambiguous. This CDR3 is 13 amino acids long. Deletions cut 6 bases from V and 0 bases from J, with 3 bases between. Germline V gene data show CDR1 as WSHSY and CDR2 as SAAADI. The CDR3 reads CASRFSGANVLTF. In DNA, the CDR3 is TGCGCCAGCAGATTCTCTGGGGCCAACGTCCTGACTTTC.

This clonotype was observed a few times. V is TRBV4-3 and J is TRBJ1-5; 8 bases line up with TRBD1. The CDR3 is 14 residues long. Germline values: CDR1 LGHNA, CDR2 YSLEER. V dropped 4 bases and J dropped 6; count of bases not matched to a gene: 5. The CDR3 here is CASSLRQGTQPQHF. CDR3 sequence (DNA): TGCGCCAGCAGCCTTAGACAGGGGACTCAGCCCCAGCATTTT.

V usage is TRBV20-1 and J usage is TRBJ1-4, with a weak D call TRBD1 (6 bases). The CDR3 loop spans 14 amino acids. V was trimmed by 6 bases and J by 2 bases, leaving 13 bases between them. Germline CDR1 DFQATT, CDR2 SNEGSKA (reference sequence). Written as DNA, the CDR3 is TGCAGTGCGGAGAAGGGGGGGACTAATGAAAAACTGTTTTTT. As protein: CSAEKGGTNEKLFF.

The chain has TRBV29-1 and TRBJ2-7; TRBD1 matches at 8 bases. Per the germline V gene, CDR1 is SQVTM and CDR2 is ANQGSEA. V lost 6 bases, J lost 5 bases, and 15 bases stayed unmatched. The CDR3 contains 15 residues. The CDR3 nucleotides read TGCAGCGTCCGTCCAAATCGAGACAGGGGCCACGAGCAGTACTTC. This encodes CSVRPNRDRGHEQYF.

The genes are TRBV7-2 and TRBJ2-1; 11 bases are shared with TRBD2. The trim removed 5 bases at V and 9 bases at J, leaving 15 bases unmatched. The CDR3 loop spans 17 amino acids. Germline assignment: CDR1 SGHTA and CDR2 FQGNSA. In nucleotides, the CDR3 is TGTGCCAGCAGCGTTGGGACTAGCGGAATAAAGGGGAGTGAGCAGTTCTTC. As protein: CASSVGTSGIKGSEQFF.

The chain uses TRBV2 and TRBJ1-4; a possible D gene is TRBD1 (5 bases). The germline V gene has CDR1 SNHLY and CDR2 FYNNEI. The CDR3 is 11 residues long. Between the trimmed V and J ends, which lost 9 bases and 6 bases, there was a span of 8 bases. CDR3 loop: CASRDHEKLFF. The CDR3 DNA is TGTGCCAGTCGGGACCATGAAAAACTGTTTTTT.

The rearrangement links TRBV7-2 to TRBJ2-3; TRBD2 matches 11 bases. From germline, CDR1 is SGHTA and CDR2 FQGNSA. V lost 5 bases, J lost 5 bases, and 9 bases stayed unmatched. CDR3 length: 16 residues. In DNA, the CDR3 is TGTGCCAGCAGCCTCAAACTAGCGGGAGCGGGAGATACGCAGTATTTT. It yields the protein CASSLKLAGAGDTQYF.

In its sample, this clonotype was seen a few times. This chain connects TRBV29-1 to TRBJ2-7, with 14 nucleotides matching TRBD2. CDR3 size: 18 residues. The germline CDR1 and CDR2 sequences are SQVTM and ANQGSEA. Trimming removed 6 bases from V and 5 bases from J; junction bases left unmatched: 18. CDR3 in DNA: TGCAGCGTGGACCCCGGGACTAGCGGGAGCTCCTCCATAGACGAGCAGTACTTC. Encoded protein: CSVDPGTSGSSSIDEQYF.